The T cell receptor beta chain under discussion was sequenced for a study of T cells expressing NK-cell markers. The CDR3 spans 15 residues. After re-calling the 5' RACE reads, TCRdb lists one entry per CDR3 protein, DNA absent. This sample's clone table lists about 160,000 distinct CDR3 sequences. The sequence was obtained from a man aged 18 to 69 in good health. The V and J genes are TRBV12-3 or TRBV12-4 and TRBJ2-3; TCRdb's D call, TRBD2, is unchecked because there is no DNA. Sequencing input: blood T cells: a sorted CD56 or NKG2C T cell subset, CD4+ or CD8+ T cells, or bulk PBMC T cells (not recorded which). The CDR3 reads CASNTGTIDTDTQYF.